This T cell receptor beta chain is from a study of CD8 T cells in ankylosing spondylitis. Study-wide results and limits: Earlier literature documents some of the motif variants in reactive arthritis synovial fluid and blood. Researchers reportedly found disease-linked clones significantly enriched in matched ankylosing spondylitis synovial fluid.

Details on this clonotype: The target antigen is unknown.

From the 5' RACE reads, TCRdb called clonotypes with MiXCR, one entry per CDR3 protein. Of about 240,000 distinct CDR3 sequences in the sample, over 8.5% were seen once. Germline values: CDR1 SQVTM, CDR2 ANQGSEA. The V end lost 4 bases, the J end lost 9 bases, and 16 bases lay between the germline ends. The length of the CDR3 is 13 residues. The chain employs TRBV29-1 and TRBJ2-1; weak D call: TRBD1 (6 bases). The sample was blood, either unsorted or a sorted T cell fraction (not recorded which). This TCR derives from a male donor with ankylosing spondylitis or in good health (not recorded which). The DNA of the CDR3 is TGCAGCGTTGCGGCAGGGGTTGTCCCTGAGCAGTTCTTC. It translates to CSVAAGVVPEQFF.